What follows are 10 T cell receptor beta chains derived from one specimen sequenced in a study of cytomegalovirus exposure and HLA in healthy donors. Sequencing was performed with immunoSEQ multiplex PCR; in TCRdb, only in-frame clones are kept and a portion is missing. Of around 190,000 clones listed, 75% to 90% are singletons. The specimen was PBMCs. The receptor set was obtained from a man in his late teens or twenties in good health and CMV-seropositive.

This CDR3 reads CASSPGDTQYF. The CDR3 DNA follows: TGCGCCAGCAGCCCGGGGGATACGCAGTATTTT. The chain uses TRBV4-1 and TRBJ2-3, with a tentative D call TRBD2 (5 bases). Germline-derived CDR1 and CDR2 are MGHRA and YSYEKL. Trimming stripped 4 bases from V and 6 bases from J, with 5 bases between. The CDR3 loop spans 11 amino acids.

This clone showed up just once. The chain employs TRBV2 and TRBJ1-1; perhaps TRBD1 as D (5 bases). CDR1 is SNHLY, CDR2 FYNNEI, per germline. The CDR3 loop spans 14 amino acids. Trimming stripped 1 base from V and 2 bases from J, with 8 bases between. The CDR3, as DNA: TGTGCCAGCAGTGAAGGGGGACTAAACACTGAAGCTTTCTTT. Translating gives CASSEGGLNTEAFF.

CDR3 sequence reads: CASSPPGGYSYNEQFF. CDR3 DNA: TGTGCCAGCTCACCCCCCGGCGGATACTCCTACAATGAGCAGTTCTTC. The V call is TRBV18, the J call TRBJ2-1; D gene unclear. V was shortened by 3 bases and J by 0 bases, with 12 bases between the two germline ends. The germline CDR1 and CDR2 sequences are KGHSH and LQKENI. This CDR3 is built from 16 residues.

The V call is TRBV5-1, the J call TRBJ2-7, with 12 positions matching TRBD2. V gave up 3 bases and J gave up 3 bases; unmatched junction bases: 1. The germline V gene encodes CDR1 SGHRS and CDR2 YFSETQ. This CDR3 spans 14 amino acids. CDR3 sequence reads: CASSSTSGSYEQYF. Written as DNA, the CDR3 is TGCGCCAGCAGCTCGACTAGCGGGAGCTACGAGCAGTACTTC.

V and J are TRBV15 and TRBJ1-2, with D perhaps TRBD1 (6 bases). There are 14 residues in the CDR3. Germline V CDR1 and CDR2: LNHNV, YYDKDF (reference sequence). The V gene lost 4 bases and the J gene lost 5 bases, with 14 bases spanning the gap. CDR3 DNA sequence: TGTGCCACCAGCACCACGAGGACAGATTATGGCTACACCTTC. Amino acid sequence: CATSTTRTDYGYTF.

This chain joins TRBV6-5 and TRBJ1-2; tentatively, D is TRBD1 (6 bases). CDR1 and CDR2 from the germline V gene are MNHEY and SVGAGI. The CDR3 is 14 amino acids. Trimming took off 6 bases at V and 0 bases at J, with 11 bases between the two ends. The CDR3 DNA follows: TGTGCCAGCAGCCGGACAGCTGCTAACTATGGCTACACCTTC. It encodes CASSRTAANYGYTF.

This clone was seen only a few times. This chain connects TRBV4-1 to TRBJ1-1; 9 nucleotides match TRBD1. Germline lookup yields CDR1 MGHRA and CDR2 YSYEKL. Trimming took 4 bases from V and 12 from J; bases not matched to a gene: 6. The CDR3 contains 12 residues. This chain's CDR3 is CASSLGTGRTFF. CDR3 DNA sequence: TGCGCCAGCAGCCTGGGGACAGGGAGAACTTTCTTT.

The chain combines TRBV11-3 with TRBJ2-7; 8 nucleotides agree with TRBD2. Germline V gene sequence: CDR1 SGHNT, CDR2 YENEEA. This CDR3 is 16 amino acids long. The ends lost 4 bases at V and 2 bases at J; junction bases unmatched: 10. The CDR3 is CASSSLTSGNAYEQYF. CDR3 DNA sequence: TGTGCCAGCAGCTCTTTAACTAGCGGCAATGCCTACGAGCAGTACTTC.

The table lists this clone with a few counts. V usage is TRBV4-1 and J usage is TRBJ1-2; D gene uncertain. The germline V gene has CDR1 MGHRA and CDR2 YSYEKL. The germline V and J ends were trimmed by 0 bases and 14 bases, with 13 bases remaining between them. The CDR3 extends over 12 amino acids. CDR3 in amino acids: CASSQESGPETF. The CDR3 DNA sequence: TGCGCCAGCAGCCAAGAATCAGGCCCTGAGACCTTC.

The chain recombines TRBV4-2 with TRBJ2-1, with 11 bases identical to TRBD2. Trimming cost V 4 bases and J 9 bases; bases outside gene matches: 11. Per germline, CDR1 LGHNA and CDR2 YNFKEQ. There are 16 residues in the CDR3. The CDR3 here is CASSRTTSGDAGEQFF. Here the CDR3 DNA reads TGTGCCAGCAGCCGAACGACTAGCGGGGACGCGGGTGAGCAGTTCTTC.